Presented here are 30 T cell receptor beta chains from one specimen sequenced in a study of metastatic and nonmetastatic thyroid tumors. TCRdb reanalyzed the PCR reads with MiXCR. The top ten hold roughly a quarter of the sample, which has under 20,000 clones, 25% to 30% seen once. No patient received treatment before thyroid surgery. Input material: tumor tissue. The receptors originated from a male donor with papillary thyroid cancer or a benign thyroid nodule (not recorded which). Some clones in this sample may be carry-over from other donors' samples.

This clone has only a few counts. The gene calls are TRBV5-1 and TRBJ2-2, with 12 positions matching TRBD1. The germline V gene encodes CDR1 SGHRS and CDR2 YFSETQ. The CDR3 runs 15 residues. V lost 8 bases to trimming and J lost 5 bases; unmatched junction nucleotides: 7. The CDR3: CASPGQGARTGELFF. CDR3 DNA sequence: TGCGCCAGTCCGGGACAGGGGGCGAGGACCGGGGAGCTGTTTTTT.

The chain couples TRBV4-3 to TRBJ2-2; 8 nucleotides line up with TRBD1. Germline assignment: CDR1 LGHNA and CDR2 YSLEER. The CDR3 length is 17 residues. The J segment lost 5 bases and the V segment lost 0 bases, leaving 8 bases of the junction unmatched. CDR3 DNA: TGCGCCAGCAGCCAAGAAAGTTGGACAGGGCAGACCGGGGAGCTGTTTTTT. Translation: CASSQESWTGQTGELFF.

This clone was seen a single time. V gene TRBV7-2 combines with J gene TRBJ2-7; D is unresolved. This CDR3 is 14 amino acids long. CDR1 and CDR2 from the germline V gene are SGHTA and FQGNSA. V was shortened by 5 bases and J by 2 bases, with 13 bases between the two germline ends. CDR3 residues: CASSRSGTAYEQYF. Written as DNA, the CDR3 is TGTGCCAGCAGCCGAAGTGGTACTGCCTACGAGCAGTACTTC.

The V call is TRBV20-1, the J call TRBJ2-5; 8 positions match TRBD1. Germline V gives CDR1 DFQATT, CDR2 SNEGSKA (reference sequence). V was clipped by 3 bases and J by 5 bases; unmatched bases: 17. This CDR3 region has 17 residues. For the CDR3, the DNA is TGCAGTGCTAGGGAGACGACAGGGGCTTTTGGAAGGGAGACCCAGTACTTC. Protein product: CSARETTGAFGRETQYF.

This chain joins TRBV5-4 and TRBJ2-1; D uncertain. This CDR3 comprises 13 residues. Germline V gene data show CDR1 as SGHNT and CDR2 as YYREEE (reference sequence). Trimming removed 3 bases from V and 4 bases from J, with 8 bases in between. CDR3 sequence reads: CASSYSQYNEQFF. DNA for the CDR3: TGTGCCAGCAGCTATAGCCAATACAATGAGCAGTTCTTC.

This chain links TRBV7-8 with TRBJ1-3; D may be TRBD1 (5 bases). Germline lookup yields CDR1 SGHVS and CDR2 FQNEAQ. The CDR3 totals 14 residues. Trimming took off 8 bases at V and 3 bases at J, with 14 bases between the two ends. CDR3 sequence (DNA): TGTGCCAGCGTGCAGGGATCCTGTGGAAACACCATATATTTT. The encoded protein is CASVQGSCGNTIYF.

Only a few counts were recorded for this clone. The chain is built from TRBV18 and TRBJ1-1; 7 positions agree with TRBD1. J was trimmed by 3 bases and V by 5 bases; bases with no gene match: 6. Germline V lookup: CDR1 KGHSH, CDR2 LQKENI. This CDR3 region has 14 residues. In DNA form, the CDR3 reads TGTGCCAGCTCAATCAACAGGGGAGACACTGAAGCTTTCTTT. Protein product: CASSINRGDTEAFF.

For the CDR3, the DNA is TGTGCCAGTACACACAGGGGGCCCTCTGGCACTGAAGCTTTCTTT. It specifies CASTHRGPSGTEAFF. V gene TRBV19 combines with J gene TRBJ1-1; 9 bases align to TRBD1. This CDR3 has 15 amino acids. CDR1 and CDR2 (germline): LNHDA, SQIVND (reference sequence). V trimming: 7 bases; J trimming: 4 bases; junction bases outside the gene matches: 10.

This clone turned up a few times. The genes are TRBV19 and TRBJ1-2; 7 bases agree with TRBD1. V dropped 3 bases and J dropped 4; count of bases not matched to a gene: 5. The CDR3 is 14 residues long. Germline CDR1 reads LNHDA; CDR2 reads SQIVND (reference sequence). In DNA form, the CDR3 reads TGTGCCAGTAGTATCCCACAGGGGACCTATGGCTACACCTTC. Translation gives CASSIPQGTYGYTF.

As concerns this clone: The CDR3 carries no conserved terminal phenylalanine or tryptophan, so it likely arises from a read error. The DNA is omitted, as the CDR3 cannot be located on it reliably, and the CDR3 follows TCRdb's listing. The chain's CDR3 is CASSFYTEPFL. This chain connects TRBV11-3 to TRBJ1-1. The CDR3 is made up of 11 amino acids, end residues included. Germline V gene lookup returns CDR1 SGHNT and CDR2 YENEEA.

The chain carries TRBV5-3 and TRBJ2-1; 10 nucleotides line up with TRBD2. TRBV5-3 is annotated as an ORF whose role is uncertain. V shed 8 bases, J shed 6 bases, and the junction held 8 bases outside the gene matches. The CDR3 runs to 14 residues. The CDR3 reads CASQKASGSNEQFF. The CDR3 DNA is TGTGCCAGTCAAAAGGCTAGCGGGAGCAATGAGCAGTTCTTC.

This clone was observed at least ten times. A much more abundant neighbour one base away suggests this may be a read error. The chain joins TRBV24-1 to TRBJ2-5; 7 nucleotides align to TRBD1. The germline gives CDR1 KGHDR, CDR2 SFDVKD. There are 13 residues in the CDR3. In nucleotides, the CDR3 is TGTGCCACCAGTGGGGACAGCCAAGAGACCCAGTGCTTC. Protein sequence: CATSGDSQETQCF.

The genes are TRBV28 and TRBJ2-7; 11 bases fit TRBD2. J lost 3 bases, V lost 5 bases, and 6 bases had no gene match. The germline V gene has CDR1 MDHEN and CDR2 SYDVKM. This CDR3 is built from 15 residues. The CDR3, as DNA: TGTGCCAGCAGTACCCCCGGGACTAGCGGCTACGAGCAGTACTTC. This translates into CASSTPGTSGYEQYF.

This clone has at least ten counts. V gene TRBV11-3 combines with J gene TRBJ2-4; D gene uncertain. CDR1 and CDR2 from the germline V gene are SGHNT and YENEEA. Trimming pared 3 bases from V and 0 bases from J, leaving 9 bases between. The CDR3 length is 15 residues. Here the CDR3 DNA reads TGTGCCAGCAGCTTCGAGCCACTAGCCAAAAACATTCAGTACTTC. It encodes CASSFEPLAKNIQYF.

A remark on this clone: The junction does not match germline at one end; this may be a read error. This rearrangement joins TRBV5-1 to TRBJ1-6, with D uncertain. This CDR3 region has 15 residues. Germline V lookup: CDR1 SGHRS, CDR2 YFSETQ. The CDR3 DNA reads as TGCGCCAGCAGCGACATGAGCTCCTATGATTCACCCCTCCACTTT. Residues: CASSDMSSYDSPLHF.

Judged by abundance, this clone is medium-sized. The chain joins TRBV12-3 or TRBV12-4 to TRBJ2-7, with TRBD2 matching over 8 bases. V dropped 5 bases and J dropped 7; count of bases not matched to a gene: 10. This CDR3 region has 14 residues. The CDR3 spells CASSPGLAGWEQYF. The CDR3 region has the DNA TGTGCCAGCAGTCCCGGGTTAGCGGGGTGGGAGCAGTACTTC.

This clone showed up many times. The chain combines TRBV6-4 with TRBJ2-1; either TRBD1 or TRBD2 may supply D (6 bases each). V was trimmed by 0 bases and J by 9 bases, leaving 15 bases between them. CDR1 and CDR2 (germline): MRHNA, SNTAGT. There are 15 residues in the CDR3. CDR3 sequence reads: CASSDSAGTGAEQFF. The CDR3 nucleotides read TGTGCCAGCAGTGACTCGGCGGGCACGGGGGCTGAGCAGTTCTTC.

The chain is built from TRBV5-1 and TRBJ2-2; D may be TRBD1 (5 bases). The V gene's germline CDR1 is SGHRS and CDR2 YFSETQ. The CDR3 length is 16 residues. V shed 0 bases and J shed 0 bases, with 9 bases lying between them. CDR3 coding DNA: TGCGCCAGCAGCTTGGCTGTAGGGGCGAACACCGGGGAGCTGTTTTTT. Translated, it gives CASSLAVGANTGELFF.

This clone was seen more than once but under ten times. The chain uses TRBV6-1 and TRBJ2-2, with D hard to call. Germline V gives CDR1 MNHNS, CDR2 SASEGT. CDR3 length: 14 residues. Between the trimmed V and J ends, which lost 4 bases and 5 bases, there was a span of 11 bases. The CDR3 nucleotides are TGTGCCAGCAGTGTCATGGGGTGGACCGGGGAGCTGTTTTTT. Translation: CASSVMGWTGELFF.

V gene TRBV6-5 combines with J gene TRBJ2-5; D unclear. Between the trimmed V and J ends, which lost 4 bases and 4 bases, there was a span of 10 bases. The CDR3 extends over 13 amino acids. CDR1 and CDR2 (germline): MNHEY, SVGAGI. The CDR3 nucleotides read TGTGCCAGCAGTTTTGACCGACGAGAGACCCAGTACTTC. Protein: CASSFDRRETQYF.

This clone was counted between two and nine times. The chain recombines TRBV5-1 with TRBJ2-7; D is undetermined. Trimming removed 2 bases from V and 0 bases from J, with 9 bases in between. The CDR3 is 14 residues long. From germline, CDR1 is SGHRS and CDR2 YFSETQ. The CDR3, as DNA: TGCGCCAGCAGCTTTAGTGGATACTCCTACGAGCAGTACTTC. Protein: CASSFSGYSYEQYF.

This clone was recorded at least ten times. The V and J genes are TRBV19 and TRBJ1-5; no reliable D call. The CDR3 is 10 residues long. The germline V gene encodes CDR1 LNHDA and CDR2 SQIVND (reference sequence). DNA for the CDR3: TGTGGGGGAAGCGATCAGCCCCAGCATTTT. Protein product: CGGSDQPQHF.

In its sample, this clone ranks as medium-sized. The chain links TRBV6-4 to TRBJ2-1, with a weak D call TRBD2 (6 bases). V was cut by 0 bases and J by 10 bases, with 13 bases left in between. Germline values: CDR1 MRHNA, CDR2 SNTAGT. This CDR3 is built from 14 residues. The CDR3 DNA reads as TGTGCCAGCAGTGACTCGACGGAGGGATCCGAGCAGTTCTTC. It specifies CASSDSTEGSEQFF.

Comment on this clone: With a much larger clone just one base away, this may be a read error. The rearrangement joins TRBV5-4 to TRBJ2-5; D remains ambiguous. The germline V gene has CDR1 SGHNT and CDR2 YYREEE (reference sequence). The CDR3 runs to 12 residues. The ends were cut back, 3 bases at V and 1 base at J, with 4 bases in the middle. In nucleotides, the CDR3 is TGTGCCAGCAGCTGCAGCCAAGAGACCCAGTACTTC. It codes for CASSCSQETQYF.

There are a few counts of this clone. The rearrangement joins TRBV7-2 to TRBJ2-2; D is ambiguous. The CDR3 has 12 amino acids. With 4 bases removed from V and 5 bases from J, the gap between germline ends came to 5 bases. Germline-derived CDR1 and CDR2 are SGHTA and FQGNSA. The CDR3 sequence: CASSSRTGELFF. In DNA form, the CDR3 reads TGTGCCAGCAGCTCACGGACCGGGGAGCTGTTTTTT.

This clone ranks as medium-sized. This chain joins TRBV10-2 and TRBJ2-7; D is possibly TRBD1 or TRBD2 (5 bases each). Germline V gives CDR1 WSHSY, CDR2 SAAADI. Trimming removed 2 bases at V and 6 bases at J, with 20 bases between. This CDR3 is 16 amino acids long. The CDR3: CASSEIFRGARGEQYF. Written as DNA, the CDR3 is TGCGCCAGCAGTGAGATCTTTAGAGGGGCTAGGGGCGAGCAGTACTTC.

This clone qualifies as medium-sized. V and J are TRBV5-1 and TRBJ1-2; the match to TRBD1 covers 9 bases. V dropped 3 bases and J dropped 2; count of bases not matched to a gene: 5. The CDR3 is made up of 15 amino acids. From germline, CDR1 is SGHRS and CDR2 YFSETQ. Here the CDR3 reads CASSWGDRDNYGYTF. The DNA for the CDR3 is TGCGCCAGCAGCTGGGGGGACAGGGACAACTATGGCTACACCTTC.

This clone appeared many times. CDR3 region: CASSLLGGLNTEAFF. The DNA of the CDR3 is TGTGCCAGCAGCTTGTTAGGGGGCTTGAACACTGAAGCTTTCTTT. V is TRBV5-5 and J is TRBJ1-1, with TRBD1 identical over 7 bases. The junction had 3 bases not matched to a gene; V was cut back by 1 base and J by 0 bases. CDR1 and CDR2 from the germline V gene are SGHKS and YYEKEE (reference sequence). CDR3 size: 15 residues.

Note on this clone: A read error may be the cause here, since a much bigger clone is one base away. The sample holds other DNA sequences that translate to the same CDR3. The CDR3 reads CASSLALQGIGVKLFF. The CDR3 nucleotides are TGTGCCAGCAGCTTAGCGCTACAGGGGATTGGTGTAAAACTGTTTTTT. The genes are TRBV7-2 and TRBJ1-4; 7 bases fit TRBD1. Germline assignment: CDR1 SGHTA and CDR2 FQGNSA. The CDR3 sequence is 16 residues long. The V gene end was trimmed by 0 bases and the J gene end by 10 bases; junction bases not matched to a gene: 11.

The chain links TRBV12-3 or TRBV12-4 to TRBJ2-2, with a tentative D call TRBD2 (6 bases). This CDR3 is 14 amino acids long. V gave up 3 bases and J gave up 5 bases, with 10 bases separating them. The CDR3 sequence is CASSLSSGTGELFF. Written as DNA, the CDR3 is TGTGCCAGCAGTTTGAGTAGCGGAACCGGGGAGCTGTTTTTT.